The 19 T cell receptor beta chains below were found in one sample sequenced in a study of CD8 T cells in ankylosing spondylitis. TCRdb called the 5' RACE reads again in MiXCR, with one record for every CDR3 protein. This table holds more than 150,000 distinct CDR3 sequences, over 15% found once. Input material: blood, either unsorted or a sorted T cell fraction (not recorded which). Receptors were obtained from a male donor aged 10-29 years with ankylosing spondylitis or in good health (not recorded which).

This clonotype was seen many times. The chain is built from TRBV7-2 and TRBJ1-1; TRBD1 matches 9 bases. Losses at the gene ends were 5 bases for V and 0 bases for J; bases not matched to a gene: 4. Germline V gene data show CDR1 as SGHTA and CDR2 as FQGNSA. The CDR3 sequence is 15 residues long. The CDR3: CASSQDRGMNTEAFF. As DNA, the CDR3 is TGTGCCAGCAGCCAGGACAGGGGAATGAACACTGAAGCTTTCTTT.

This clonotype has ten or more counts. V usage is TRBV3-1 and J usage is TRBJ2-1, with TRBD2 as a possible D gene (6 bases). Germline-derived CDR1 and CDR2 are LGHDT and YNNKEL (reference sequence). V dropped 1 base and J dropped 5 bases, with 9 bases sitting between them. The CDR3 is made up of 14 amino acids. The CDR3 coding sequence is TGTGCCAGCAGCCAAGGATGGGGGGACAATGAGCAGTTCTTC. It codes for CASSQGWGDNEQFF.

This clonotype was recorded at least ten times. The chain has TRBV5-1 and TRBJ2-5; TRBD2 matches at 11 bases. There are 16 residues in the CDR3. CDR1 is SGHRS, CDR2 YFSETQ, per germline. Trimming removed 5 bases from V and 3 bases from J; junction bases left unmatched: 9. The DNA of the CDR3 is TGCGCCAGCAGGAAGGGGGGACTAGCGGCAGAAGAGACCCAGTACTTC. This codes for CASRKGGLAAEETQYF.

This clonotype has a count of ten or more. The chain combines TRBV19 with TRBJ1-5; D ambiguous. Germline CDR1 reads LNHDA; CDR2 reads SQIVND (reference sequence). The CDR3 sequence is 15 residues long. Between the trimmed V and J ends, which lost 7 bases and 0 bases, there was a span of 13 bases. The CDR3 sequence: CASNSQEGSNQPQHF. The DNA for the CDR3 is TGTGCCAGTAATTCCCAGGAAGGTAGCAATCAGCCCCAGCATTTT.

The chain recombines TRBV2 with TRBJ1-2, with 8 bases matching TRBD1. This CDR3 spans 12 amino acids. In germline, CDR1 is SNHLY, CDR2 FYNNEI. Unmatched junction bases numbered 5, after V lost 8 bases and J lost 6 bases. The CDR3: CASRGQGHGYTF. The DNA of the CDR3 is TGTGCCAGCCGAGGACAGGGCCATGGCTACACCTTC.

V is TRBV3-1 and J is TRBJ2-7; possibly TRBD2 for D (6 bases). The CDR3 is 13 residues long. CDR1 LGHDT and CDR2 YNNKEL come from the germline V gene (reference sequence). The germline V and J ends were trimmed by 4 bases and 0 bases, with 7 bases remaining between them. This CDR3 reads CASSRGGSYEQYV. As DNA, the CDR3 is TGTGCCAGCAGCCGGGGAGGCTCCTACGAGCAGTACGTC.

This clonotype has at least ten counts. The V and J genes are TRBV7-9 and TRBJ1-1; tentative D call: TRBD1 (5 bases). This CDR3 spans 15 amino acids. Between the trimmed V and J ends, which lost 1 base and 0 bases, there was a span of 9 bases. Germline lookup yields CDR1 SEHNR and CDR2 FQNEAQ (reference sequence). CDR3 protein: CASSLGPGMNTEAFF. CDR3 bases: TGTGCCAGCAGCTTAGGTCCAGGGATGAACACTGAAGCTTTCTTT.

This clonotype was seen at least ten times. The J gene is TRBJ2-5, the V gene TRBV7-2; D is possibly TRBD2 (6 bases). CDR3 length: 15 residues. Germline V gene lookup returns CDR1 SGHTA and CDR2 FQGNSA. V shed 1 base and J shed 4 bases, with 13 bases lying between them. The CDR3 region is CASSLEMAGTETQYF. Written as DNA, the CDR3 is TGTGCCAGCAGCTTAGAAATGGCGGGGACAGAGACCCAGTACTTC.

V is TRBV11-3 and J is TRBJ2-6; D ambiguous. Germline V gives CDR1 SGHNT, CDR2 YENEEA. The V end was cut by 3 bases, the J end by 0 bases, with 15 bases between. This CDR3 spans 18 amino acids. The CDR3 spells CASSFWAALSSGANVLTF. CDR3 coding DNA: TGTGCCAGCAGCTTTTGGGCCGCCCTGAGCTCTGGGGCCAACGTCCTGACTTTC.

This clonotype showed up many times. The J gene is TRBJ2-7, the V gene TRBV29-1; the D is unclear. CDR3 length equals 15 residues. The germline gives CDR1 SQVTM, CDR2 ANQGSEA. V lost 6 bases, J lost 4 bases, and 22 bases lay in between. CDR3 in DNA: TGCAGCGTATCGACCCTCGAAAGGATGGGTTACGAGCAGTACTTC. The encoded protein is CSVSTLERMGYEQYF.

This clonotype was recorded many times. DNA for the CDR3: TGTGCCAGCAGCCAGGGGTGGGAGAGGAAGCGCTACGAGCAGTACTTC. Its protein is CASSQGWERKRYEQYF. The rearrangement uses TRBV3-1 and TRBJ2-7; TRBD2 is a possible D gene (5 bases). Trimming shortened V by 3 bases and J by 3 bases, and 18 bases separated the two germline ends. CDR1 and CDR2 from the germline V gene are LGHDT and YNNKEL (reference sequence). This CDR3 is 16 amino acids long.

This clonotype was counted ten times or more. Here the CDR3 reads CSAPSGSGANVLTF. In DNA form, the CDR3 reads TGCAGTGCTCCTTCAGGGAGCGGGGCCAACGTCCTGACTTTC. The V call is TRBV20-1, the J call TRBJ2-6, with D perhaps given as TRBD1 or TRBD2 (5 bases each). Germline V gene lookup returns CDR1 DFQATT and CDR2 SNEGSKA (reference sequence). Trimming pared 5 bases from V and 4 bases from J, leaving 12 bases between. CDR3 length: 14 amino acids.

There are many counts of this clonotype. This chain uses TRBV29-1 with TRBJ2-7, with 7 bases aligning to TRBD2. CDR1 and CDR2 (germline): SQVTM, ANQGSEA. V dropped 6 bases and J dropped 4; count of bases not matched to a gene: 12. The CDR3 spans 14 residues. CDR3 nucleotide sequence: TGCAGCGTAACTGGCGGGAGAGATTCTTACGAGCAGTACTTC. Protein product: CSVTGGRDSYEQYF.

This clonotype was seen repeatedly, ten times or more. The chain uses TRBV20-1 and TRBJ2-2, with unresolved D. Germline V CDR1 and CDR2: DFQATT, SNEGSKA (reference sequence). The CDR3 runs to 15 residues. The germline V and J ends were trimmed by 4 bases and 3 bases, with 15 bases remaining between them. The CDR3 coding sequence is TGCAGTGCTAAGAACCCAACGTTGGACACCGGGGAGCTGTTTTTT. This encodes CSAKNPTLDTGELFF.

This clonotype has ten or more counts. The CDR3: CASSPPTAYGYTF. The CDR3 nucleotides read TGTGCCAGCAGCCCCCCAACAGCGTATGGCTACACCTTC. The chain combines TRBV9 with TRBJ1-2; D call uncertain. The ends were cut back, 4 bases at V and 5 bases at J, with 12 bases in the middle. Germline lookup yields CDR1 SGDLS and CDR2 YYNGEE. The CDR3 spans 13 residues. Full variable domain (missing parts from reference TRBV9 and TRBJ1-2): DSGVTQTPKHLITATGQRVTLRCSPRSGDLSVYWYQQSLDQGLQFLIQYYNGEERAKGNILERFSAQQFPDLHSELNLSSLELGDSALYFCASSPPTAYGYTFGSGTRLTVV.

There are many counts of this clonotype. CDR3 sequence reads: CASSFGASGISSYNEQFF. In nucleotides, the CDR3 is TGTGCCAGCAGTTTCGGCGCTAGCGGGATTAGCTCCTACAATGAGCAGTTCTTC. The chain joins TRBV12-3 or TRBV12-4 to TRBJ2-1; 9 nucleotides line up with TRBD2. The CDR3 is made up of 18 amino acids. Trimming cost V 3 bases and J 0 bases; bases outside gene matches: 9.

The V and J genes are TRBV12-3 or TRBV12-4 and TRBJ2-1, with D unresolved. Trimming shortened V by 5 bases and J by 3 bases, and 11 bases separated the two germline ends. The CDR3 runs 14 residues. The CDR3 spells CASSTTYFYNEQFF. The DNA for the CDR3 is TGTGCCAGCAGTACGACATATTTCTACAATGAGCAGTTCTTC.

Of note for this clonotype: One junction end disagrees with the germline gene, perhaps due to a read error. The chain joins TRBV20-1 to TRBJ1-2; no clear D gene. This CDR3 has 13 residues. Germline V gene lookup returns CDR1 DFQATT and CDR2 SNEGSKA (reference sequence). This CDR3 reads CSARAEERYGYPF. CDR3 DNA: TGCAGTGCTAGAGCTGAGGAACGGTATGGCTACCCCTTC.

The V call is TRBV6-4, the J call TRBJ2-1; the match to TRBD2 covers 10 bases. Germline V lookup: CDR1 MRHNA, CDR2 SNTAGT. This CDR3 has 15 amino acids. V shed 6 bases, J shed 4 bases, and the junction held 6 bases outside the gene matches. CDR3 region: CASSVTLAGYNEQFF. As DNA, the CDR3 is TGTGCCAGCAGCGTGACACTAGCGGGGTACAATGAGCAGTTCTTC.